These 12 T cell receptor beta chains came from one sample sequenced in a study of shared clonotypes between healthy human individuals. The data were produced by immunoSEQ multiplex PCR, yet TCRdb's version contains in-frame clones alone and is incomplete. The sample holds 550,000 to 700,000 clones; roughly 72% are singletons and the top ten take around 2%. The sequencing input was memory CD4+ T cells sorted from blood. The subset denotes: CD45RA-negative fraction. The receptors originated from a woman younger than 45 in good health.

This clone showed up just a few times. As DNA, the CDR3 is TGTGCCTGGAGTTTAGGTGGCGGATTCTCCTACGAGCAGTACTTC. It is translated as CAWSLGGGFSYEQYF. The rearrangement uses TRBV30 and TRBJ2-7; D is unclear. The CDR3 runs 15 residues. Germline values: CDR1 GTSNPN, CDR2 SVGIG (reference sequence). The ends were cut back, 2 bases at V and 0 bases at J, with 14 bases in the middle. The variable domain in full, with the rest retrieved from reference TRBV30 and TRBJ2-7, is SQTIHQWPATLVQPVGSPLSLECTVEGTSNPNLYWYRQAAGRGLQLLFYSVGIGQISSEVPQNLSASRPQDRQFILSSKKLLLSDSGFYLCAWSLGGGFSYEQYFGPGTRLTVT.

The V call is TRBV11-2, the J call TRBJ1-3; D call uncertain. The germline CDR1 and CDR2 sequences are SGHAT and FQNNGV. CDR3 size: 18 residues. V lost 1 base to trimming and J lost 0 bases, with 16 bases between them. The CDR3 region has the DNA TGTGCCAGCAGCTTAGGGATTTCGACCTTTTCCTCTGGAAACACCATATATTTT. This encodes CASSLGISTFSSGNTIYF.

The chain carries TRBV6-5 and TRBJ2-7; D unresolved. The CDR3 has 13 amino acids. Germline-derived CDR1 and CDR2 are MNHEY and SVGAGI. V shed 3 bases and J shed 0 bases, with 6 bases lying between them. CDR3 sequence (DNA): TGTGCCAGCAGTTATGGAGTCTCCTACGAGCAGTACTTC. Translation gives CASSYGVSYEQYF.

The V and J genes are TRBV11-2 and TRBJ2-1, with no clear D. With 0 bases removed from V and 15 bases from J, the gap between germline ends came to 12 bases. The germline CDR1 and CDR2 sequences are SGHAT and FQNNGV. This CDR3 is built from 12 residues. DNA of the CDR3: TGTGCCAGCAGCTTAGAAGGGCTGGGTTTGTTCTTC. It is translated as CASSLEGLGLFF.

J is TRBJ2-6 and V is TRBV6-5; D remains ambiguous. V lost 5 bases and J 2 bases, leaving 10 bases between the germline ends. The CDR3 loop spans 15 amino acids. The V gene's germline CDR1 is MNHEY and CDR2 SVGAGI. This CDR3 reads CASSRADPGANVLTF. For the CDR3, the DNA is TGTGCCAGCAGTAGGGCGGACCCTGGGGCCAACGTCCTGACTTTC.

The chain links TRBV18 to TRBJ1-2; D remains ambiguous. The CDR3 consists of 15 residues. Germline V gene sequence: CDR1 KGHSH, CDR2 LQKENI. Trimming stripped 2 bases from V and 4 bases from J, with 14 bases between. Here the CDR3 reads CASSPTSGNSYGYTF. In DNA form, the CDR3 reads TGTGCCAGCTCACCAACCTCCGGAAACTCCTATGGCTACACCTTC. Full variable domain (remainder filled in from reference TRBV18 and TRBJ1-2): NAGVMQNPRHLVRRRGQEARLRCSPMKGHSHVYWYRQLPEEGLKFMVYLQKENIIDESGMPKERFSAEFPKEGPSILRIQQVVRGDSAAYFCASSPTSGNSYGYTFGSGTRLTVV.

This chain links TRBV29-1 with TRBJ2-7; D might be TRBD1 or TRBD2, each matching 6 bases. V shed 6 bases and J shed 4 bases, with 13 bases lying between them. CDR1 and CDR2 from the germline V gene are SQVTM and ANQGSEA. This CDR3 is 12 amino acids long. CDR3 in DNA: TGCAGCGTCGCTAGGGGGGATTACGAGCAGTACTTC. The encoded protein is CSVARGDYEQYF.

The chain joins TRBV5-8 to TRBJ2-2, with D possibly being TRBD1 or TRBD2 (6 bases each). Germline V gene lookup returns CDR1 SGHTS and CDR2 YDEGEE. The CDR3 sequence is 18 residues long. Trimming took off 4 bases at V and 0 bases at J, with 19 bases between the two ends. CDR3 in amino acids: CASSAGSVWGPNTGELFF. The CDR3 DNA sequence: TGTGCCAGCAGCGCCGGGAGTGTCTGGGGGCCGAACACCGGGGAGCTGTTTTTT.

The chain is built from TRBV28 and TRBJ1-5; possibly TRBD1 for D (6 bases). Germline-derived CDR1 and CDR2 are MDHEN and SYDVKM. With 5 bases removed from V and 7 bases from J, the gap between germline ends came to 15 bases. The CDR3 consists of 14 residues. As DNA, the CDR3 is TGTGCCAGCAGTGCCCAAACAGGGCGGCAGCCCCAGCATTTT. This encodes CASSAQTGRQPQHF.

The V call is TRBV28, the J call TRBJ1-1; the D is unclear. Germline V gene sequence: CDR1 MDHEN, CDR2 SYDVKM. This CDR3 comprises 15 residues. Trimming left V 8 bases short and J 5 bases short, with 21 bases between. The CDR3 here is CASVPAGGAVTEAFF. CDR3 coding DNA: TGTGCCAGCGTTCCTGCTGGTGGTGCGGTTACTGAAGCTTTCTTT.

The rearrangement uses TRBV29-1 and TRBJ2-7; D might be TRBD2 (6 bases). Trimming shortened V by 7 bases and J by 2 bases, and 9 bases separated the two germline ends. The V gene's germline CDR1 is SQVTM and CDR2 ANQGSEA. The CDR3 totals 11 residues. In nucleotides, the CDR3 is TGCAGCGGGTGGGAGGCCTACGAGCAGTACTTC. Its translation: CSGWEAYEQYF.

This clone was counted only a few times. The chain is built from TRBV6-6 and TRBJ2-5, with D perhaps being TRBD1 or TRBD2 (6 bases each). With 6 bases removed from V and 9 bases from J, the gap between germline ends came to 26 bases. CDR1 is MNHNY and CDR2 is SVGAGI in the germline V gene (reference sequence). This CDR3 contains 16 residues. CDR3: CASSTTTQGTWGAQYF. The CDR3 nucleotides read TGTGCCAGCAGCACTACCACCCAGGGGACCTGGGGGGCCCAGTACTTC.